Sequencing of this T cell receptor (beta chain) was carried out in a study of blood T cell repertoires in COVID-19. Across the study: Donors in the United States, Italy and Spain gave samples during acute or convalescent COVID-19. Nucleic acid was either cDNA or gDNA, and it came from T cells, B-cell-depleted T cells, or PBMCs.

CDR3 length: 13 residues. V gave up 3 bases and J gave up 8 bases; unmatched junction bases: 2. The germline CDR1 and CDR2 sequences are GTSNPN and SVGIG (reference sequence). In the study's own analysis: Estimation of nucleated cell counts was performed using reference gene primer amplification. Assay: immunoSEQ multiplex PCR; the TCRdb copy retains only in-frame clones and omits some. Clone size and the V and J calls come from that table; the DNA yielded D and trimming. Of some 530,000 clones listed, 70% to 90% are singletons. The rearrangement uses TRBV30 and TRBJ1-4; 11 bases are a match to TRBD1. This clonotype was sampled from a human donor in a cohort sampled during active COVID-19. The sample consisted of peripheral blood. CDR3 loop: CAWRDRGREKLFF. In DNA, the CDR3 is TGTGCCTGGAGGGACAGGGGGCGGGAAAAACTGTTTTTT.